These 29 T cell receptor beta chains were sequenced from one sample in a study of T cell repertoires in cytomegalovirus infection. TCRdb processed the reads anew with MiXCR; each CDR3 protein has one entry. The profile covers nearly 700,000 distinct CDR3 sequences, with about 33% appearing a single time and over 15% taken by the ten largest. Their specific antigens are unknown. The sample was cultured PBMCs, taken from culture after CMV antigen stimulation. Receptor source: a human donor in good health (CMV status not recorded). Some clones in this sample may be carry-over from other donors' samples.

In this sample, this clonotype turned up once. J is TRBJ1-5 and V is TRBV6-6; tentative D call: TRBD1 (5 bases). This CDR3 comprises 14 residues. Germline lookup yields CDR1 MNHNY and CDR2 SVGAGI (reference sequence). Trimming shortened V by 2 bases and J by 3 bases, and 8 bases separated the two germline ends. In DNA form, the CDR3 reads TGTGCCAGCAGTTACGGGGCCTACAATCAGCCCCAGCATTTT. As protein: CASSYGAYNQPQHF.

The sample holds a few counts of this clonotype. The chain links TRBV30 to TRBJ1-5; the D gene is possibly TRBD1 (6 bases). Germline-derived CDR1 and CDR2 are GTSNPN and SVGIG (reference sequence). CDR3 length: 15 residues. V lost 0 bases to trimming and J lost 1 base, with 10 bases between them. CDR3 sequence: CAWSVKGGSNQPQHF. CDR3 in DNA: TGTGCCTGGAGTGTAAAGGGGGGCAGCAATCAGCCCCAGCATTTT.

The chain recombines TRBV4-3 with TRBJ1-1, with D maybe TRBD1 (6 bases). The germline CDR1 and CDR2 sequences are LGHNA and YSLEER. V lost 1 base to trimming and J lost 4 bases, with 13 bases between them. The CDR3 runs 15 residues. This CDR3 reads CASSQGTGRGTEAFF. The CDR3 DNA reads TGCGCCAGCAGCCAAGGAACAGGGAGGGGCACTGAAGCTTTCTTT.

The chain links TRBV18 to TRBJ2-7; D may be TRBD1 (6 bases). The germline gives CDR1 KGHSH, CDR2 LQKENI. The CDR3 is 14 residues long. Between the trimmed V and J ends, which lost 6 bases and 2 bases, there was a span of 14 bases. CDR3 DNA: TGTGCCAGCTCCCAACAGGGTGCGCCCTACGAGCAGTACTTC. Protein product: CASSQQGAPYEQYF.

The genes are TRBV29-1 and TRBJ1-1, with 7 bases identical to TRBD1. The germline CDR1 and CDR2 sequences are SQVTM and ANQGSEA. V dropped 6 bases and J dropped 4; count of bases not matched to a gene: 8. The CDR3 spans 13 residues. The CDR3 here is CSVQDRVGTEAFF. The CDR3 DNA reads TGCAGCGTACAAGACAGGGTTGGCACTGAAGCTTTCTTT.

This clonotype was counted a few times. The genes are TRBV20-1 and TRBJ2-7, with 7 bases lining up with TRBD1. This CDR3 contains 15 residues. The junction had 12 bases not matched to a gene; V was cut back by 6 bases and J by 1 base. CDR1 and CDR2 from the germline V gene are DFQATT and SNEGSKA (reference sequence). DNA for the CDR3: TGCAGTGCGGGGTCGGCTAGACAGGGATCCTACGAGCAGTACTTC. Protein product: CSAGSARQGSYEQYF.

V and J are TRBV7-2 and TRBJ1-2, with TRBD1 matching over 10 bases. V dropped 2 bases and J dropped 8; count of bases not matched to a gene: 11. Germline assignment: CDR1 SGHTA and CDR2 FQGNSA. The CDR3 is 16 amino acids. This chain's CDR3 is CASSLLRTGGLSGYTF. The CDR3 coding sequence is TGTGCCAGCAGCTTACTCAGGACAGGGGGGTTAAGCGGCTACACCTTC.

The chain combines TRBV11-2 with TRBJ1-1, with 8 bases aligning to TRBD1. With 4 bases clipped from V and 5 bases from J, the junction kept 3 bases outside the gene matches. CDR1 and CDR2 from the germline V gene are SGHAT and FQNNGV. CDR3 length: 13 residues. CDR3 protein: CASSWTGRTEAFF. As DNA, the CDR3 is TGTGCCAGCAGCTGGACAGGGCGTACTGAAGCTTTCTTT.

The V gene is TRBV5-4, the J gene TRBJ2-2; TRBD2 might be the D (5 bases). The CDR3 covers 15 residues. V lost 0 bases, J lost 3 bases, and 9 bases lay in between. CDR1 SGHNT and CDR2 YYREEE come from the germline V gene (reference sequence). As DNA, the CDR3 is TGTGCCAGCAGCTTGGTGGCGGGTCACACCGGGGAGCTGTTTTTT. Translating gives CASSLVAGHTGELFF.

This clonotype was seen many times. The chain recombines TRBV7-2 with TRBJ1-1; 8 bases fit TRBD1. This CDR3 comprises 14 residues. J was trimmed by 4 bases and V by 8 bases; bases with no gene match: 9. Germline loops: CDR1 SGHTA, CDR2 FQGNSA. In DNA form, the CDR3 reads TGTGCCAGCCGTCGGACAGGGACACCCACTGAAGCTTTCTTT. It yields the protein CASRRTGTPTEAFF.

The chain links TRBV7-6 to TRBJ2-3; 8 positions agree with TRBD2. There are 16 residues in the CDR3. The J segment lost 4 bases and the V segment lost 5 bases, leaving 11 bases of the junction unmatched. Per germline, CDR1 SGHVS and CDR2 FNYEAQ. The CDR3 here is CASSPGTRGAADTQYF. The CDR3 bases are TGTGCCAGCAGCCCGGGGACGCGGGGGGCCGCAGATACGCAGTATTTT. The whole variable domain, remainder taken from reference TRBV7-6 and TRBJ2-3, is GAGVSQSPRYKVTKRGQDVALRCDPISGHVSLYWYRQALGQGPEFLTYFNYEAQQDKSGLPNDRFSAERPEGSISTLTIQRTEQRDSAMYRCASSPGTRGAADTQYFGPGTRLTVL.

The rearrangement links TRBV19 to TRBJ1-4; D perhaps matches TRBD1 (6 bases). The CDR3 is 16 amino acids. The germline V gene encodes CDR1 LNHDA and CDR2 SQIVND (reference sequence). V gave up 3 bases and J gave up 3 bases, with 14 bases separating them. In nucleotides, the CDR3 is TGTGCCAGTAGTATTCGGGGGCAACCGCCTAATGAAAAACTGTTTTTT. Encoded protein: CASSIRGQPPNEKLFF.

V is TRBV4-2 and J is TRBJ1-2; 9 bases map to TRBD1. Per germline, CDR1 LGHNA and CDR2 YNFKEQ. The ends lost 0 bases at V and 7 bases at J; junction bases unmatched: 6. This CDR3 spans 15 amino acids. The CDR3 reads CASSQDNRGLGGYTF. The CDR3 DNA sequence: TGTGCCAGCAGCCAAGATAACAGGGGGCTCGGTGGCTACACCTTC.

The V call is TRBV7-6, the J call TRBJ2-7, with 9 positions matching TRBD1. After removal of 5 bases from V and 4 bases from J, the junction contained 9 bases not matched to a gene. The CDR3 loop spans 15 amino acids. Germline V lookup: CDR1 SGHVS, CDR2 FNYEAQ. The CDR3 here is CASSPAGTGPYEQYF. Here the CDR3 DNA reads TGTGCCAGCAGCCCCGCCGGGACAGGGCCGTACGAGCAGTACTTC.

V and J are TRBV20-1 and TRBJ1-2; TRBD1 matches at 7 bases. V dropped 5 bases and J dropped 8; count of bases not matched to a gene: 8. The CDR3 has 12 residues. Per germline, CDR1 DFQATT and CDR2 SNEGSKA (reference sequence). The CDR3 loop is CSASDRVGGYTF. In DNA, the CDR3 is TGCAGTGCTTCTGACAGGGTCGGCGGCTACACCTTC.

This clonotype was counted ten times or more. J is TRBJ1-1 and V is TRBV7-2, with D possibly TRBD1 on 5 matching bases. V gave up 1 base and J gave up 9 bases, with 24 bases separating them. The CDR3 has 17 amino acids. Looked up from germline, CDR1 is SGHTA and CDR2 is FQGNSA. CDR3: CASSLGFSRSWGKKAFF. In nucleotides, the CDR3 is TGTGCCAGCAGCTTAGGATTCTCGAGGAGCTGGGGGAAGAAAGCTTTCTTT.

The chain uses TRBV12-3 or TRBV12-4 and TRBJ2-2; perhaps D is TRBD1 or TRBD2 (5 bases each). The CDR3 sequence is 15 residues long. The V end lost 6 bases, the J end lost 5 bases, and 16 bases lay between the germline ends. CDR3 protein: CASSPGPFLTGELFF. DNA for the CDR3: TGTGCCAGCAGCCCGGGACCCTTTTTAACCGGGGAGCTGTTTTTT.

This sequence joins TRBV6-2 or TRBV6-3 and TRBJ2-1, with 7 bases that match TRBD2. J was trimmed by 7 bases and V by 6 bases; bases with no gene match: 15. Germline V gives CDR1 MNHEY, CDR2 SVGEGT. The CDR3 has 16 residues. Here the CDR3 DNA reads TGTGCCAGCAGGTTGGCGGGAGTTAGCCTTCCGAATGAGCAGTTCTTC. Translation gives CASRLAGVSLPNEQFF.

As DNA, the CDR3 is TGTGCCAGCAGCTTCCAAGGTACAGGGAAAAACATTCAGTACTTC. Its translation is CASSFQGTGKNIQYF. J is TRBJ2-4 and V is TRBV7-2, with D perhaps TRBD1 (6 bases). The CDR3 sequence is 15 residues long. The V end was cut by 3 bases, the J end by 4 bases, with 13 bases between. Germline loops: CDR1 SGHTA, CDR2 FQGNSA.

This clonotype occurred a few times. The chain uses TRBV27 and TRBJ1-5, with a weak D call TRBD1 (5 bases). CDR1 and CDR2 (germline): MNHEY, SMNVEV (reference sequence). The V gene lost 11 bases and the J gene lost 0 bases, with 14 bases spanning the gap. The CDR3 loop spans 14 amino acids. The CDR3 DNA reads as TGTGCCTCTGGGACCGATTATAGCAATCAGCCCCAGCATTTT. Translated, it gives CASGTDYSNQPQHF.

This rearrangement joins TRBV6-5 to TRBJ2-2; no clear D. This CDR3 is built from 16 residues. The V end was cut by 0 bases, the J end by 2 bases, with 10 bases between. In germline, CDR1 is MNHEY, CDR2 SVGAGI. DNA for the CDR3: TGTGCCAGCAGTTACTCGTCTCTCTTAAACACCGGGGAGCTGTTTTTT. Protein sequence: CASSYSSLLNTGELFF.

In this sample, this clonotype turned up many times. V and J are TRBV7-8 and TRBJ2-7; tentatively, D is TRBD1 or TRBD2 (5 bases each). The CDR3 consists of 15 residues. Trimming pared 0 bases from V and 2 bases from J, leaving 11 bases between. Germline V lookup: CDR1 SGHVS, CDR2 FQNEAQ. The CDR3 DNA reads TGTGCCAGCAGCTTAGCCCCTCGGGGCACCTACGAGCAGTACTTC. Its protein is CASSLAPRGTYEQYF.

The genes are TRBV4-1 and TRBJ2-7; D might be TRBD1 or TRBD2, each matching 5 bases. The CDR3 is 15 residues long. Trimming removed 0 bases at V and 3 bases at J, with 12 bases between. Germline assignment: CDR1 MGHRA and CDR2 YSYEKL. The chain's CDR3 is CASSQEGRGGYEQYF. CDR3 nucleotide sequence: TGCGCCAGCAGCCAAGAAGGCCGGGGCGGCTACGAGCAGTACTTC.

V is TRBV5-1 and J is TRBJ2-3, with a weak D call TRBD2 (6 bases). V lost 4 bases to trimming and J lost 1 base, with 19 bases between them. Germline CDR1 SGHRS, CDR2 YFSETQ. CDR3 length equals 17 residues. The CDR3 DNA reads TGCGCCAGCAGCCCCCGGGGAGGATTGTTTGGCACAGATACGCAGTATTTT. Its protein is CASSPRGGLFGTDTQYF.

The gene calls are TRBV27 and TRBJ1-3; no clear D gene. The CDR3 contains 16 residues. Germline V CDR1 and CDR2: MNHEY, SMNVEV (reference sequence). Deletions cut 0 bases from V and 4 bases from J, with 13 bases between. The CDR3 is CASSLSWTLGGNTIYF. The CDR3 region has the DNA TGTGCCAGCAGTTTATCCTGGACGCTGGGGGGAAACACCATATATTTT.

This clonotype was counted a few times. The chain links TRBV27 to TRBJ2-3, with 7 bases identical to TRBD1. Germline loops: CDR1 MNHEY, CDR2 SMNVEV (reference sequence). J gave up 2 bases and V 3 bases, and 17 bases lay outside the gene matches. This CDR3 is 19 amino acids long. Here the CDR3 reads CASSFSTRGPEGLTDTQYF. In DNA form, the CDR3 reads TGTGCCAGCAGTTTCTCCACAAGGGGGCCTGAGGGGCTCACAGATACGCAGTATTTT.

This clonotype was detected a few times. The chain links TRBV6-1 to TRBJ1-5; the match to TRBD1 covers 7 bases. The CDR3 has 15 amino acids. V lost 0 bases and J lost 5; bases outside the gene matches: 4. Germline V lookup: CDR1 MNHNS, CDR2 SASEGT. CDR3 in DNA: TGTGCCAGCAGTGAAGCGGGGACAGAGGATCAGCCCCAGCATTTT. Amino acids: CASSEAGTEDQPQHF.

The genes are TRBV18 and TRBJ1-1, with a tentative D call TRBD1 (5 bases). The germline V gene encodes CDR1 KGHSH and CDR2 LQKENI. V lost 6 bases, J lost 5 bases, and 22 bases lay in between. This CDR3 comprises 16 residues. CDR3 in DNA: TGTGCCAGCTCTCCCGGACTTACCGAGGGGTTGACTGAAGCTTTCTTT. Amino acid sequence: CASSPGLTEGLTEAFF. Drawing the rest from reference TRBV18 and TRBJ1-1, the complete variable domain is NAGVMQNPRHLVRRRGQEARLRCSPMKGHSHVYWYRQLPEEGLKFMVYLQKENIIDESGMPKERFSAEFPKEGPSILRIQQVVRGDSAAYFCASSPGLTEGLTEAFFGQGTRLTVV.

This clonotype was detected once. The rearrangement links TRBV25-1 to TRBJ2-3; TRBD2 matches at 10 bases. Looked up from germline, CDR1 is MGHDK and CDR2 is SYGVNS. The CDR3 extends over 16 amino acids. V shed 9 bases and J 6 bases; nucleotides not matched to a gene: 15. CDR3 nucleotides: TGTGCCAGTTCCCGCCAGGCTAGCGGGGGAGGGGATACGCAGTATTTT. It specifies CASSRQASGGGDTQYF.